This T cell receptor (beta chain) emerged from a study of T cells expressing NK-cell markers. Study-level findings and limits: Researchers report these clonotypes also headed the CD3+CD56-NKG2C+ fraction in a few donors. Of the CD8+ T cell pool in about 6 donors, roughly 1.0-7.0% was accounted for by dominant NKG2C+ clonotypes. The study did not resolve the HCMV specificity of expanded NKG2C+ T cell clones.

CDR3 size: 12 residues. Germline V gene data show CDR1 as ENHRY and CDR2 as SYGVKD. A note on this clonotype: The antigen remains undetermined.

TCRdb reprocessed the 5' RACE reads and stores each CDR3 protein as one record, lacking DNA. This sample's table reports about 430,000 distinct CDR3 sequences. The rearrangement links TRBV10-3 to TRBJ2-4; as DNA is missing, the TRBD1 call by TCRdb cannot be tested. The TCR originated in a woman between 50 and 59 years old in good health. The sample consisted of blood T cells: a sorted CD56 or NKG2C T cell subset, CD4+ or CD8+ T cells, or bulk PBMC T cells (not recorded which). This chain's CDR3 is CAISEAEGVQYF.